The 28 T cell receptor beta chains below come from one sample, sequenced in a study of cytomegalovirus exposure and HLA in healthy donors. With 60 Vbeta and 13 Jbeta primers, the PCR was carried out. Profiling relied on immunoSEQ multiplex PCR, and the TCRdb table lists in-frame clones only, not all of them. The data contain 120,000 or so clones, 70% to 85% of them singletons. Sequencing used PBMCs. All receptors derive from a man aged 18 to 29 in good health and CMV-seropositive.

The CDR3 sequence: CAISEFRTEKNIQYF. CDR3 coding DNA: TGTGCCATCAGTGAGTTCCGGACAGAGAAAAACATTCAGTACTTC. The chain combines TRBV10-3 with TRBJ2-4, with a possible D match to TRBD1 (6 bases). This CDR3 comprises 15 residues. Germline CDR1 and CDR2: ENHRY and SYGVKD. V lost 1 base, J lost 4 bases, and 11 bases lay in between.

The chain combines TRBV6-8 with TRBJ1-6; D not certain. The germline V and J ends were trimmed by 6 bases and 5 bases, with 17 bases remaining between them. This CDR3 is 16 amino acids long. Germline values: CDR1 MNHGY, CDR2 SAAAGT. The CDR3: CASSRRDGLNNSPLHF. The CDR3 DNA reads as TGTGCCAGCAGCCGACGAGACGGACTAAATAATTCACCCCTCCACTTT.

The chain combines TRBV5-4 with TRBJ1-6; the match to TRBD1 covers 7 bases. This CDR3 is 15 amino acids long. The V gene end was trimmed by 3 bases and the J gene end by 7 bases; junction bases not matched to a gene: 7. The germline V gene has CDR1 SGHNT and CDR2 YYREEE (reference sequence). The CDR3 coding sequence is TGTGCCAGCAGCTACCGACAGGGAATCAATTCACCCCTCCACTTT. Translation gives CASSYRQGINSPLHF.

The CDR3 DNA reads as TGCAGCGTTGGGTCCCAGGGAGAGCAGTTCTTC. Amino acids: CSVGSQGEQFF. The V and J genes are TRBV29-1 and TRBJ2-1; a weak D match, TRBD1 (5 bases). Trimming stripped 4 bases from V and 10 bases from J, with 11 bases between. CDR1 SQVTM and CDR2 ANQGSEA come from the germline V gene. CDR3 length: 11 residues.

The table lists this clone with a count of one. One junction end does not reproduce the germline sequence, and a read error may be involved. The CDR3 DNA follows: TGTGCCAGCAGCTTGATGCCCAACCCCAAAAACAGTCAGTACTTC. This sequence encodes CASSLMPNPKNSQYF. The chain employs TRBV5-4 and TRBJ2-4; no clear D. The CDR3 runs 15 residues. Germline V gene lookup returns CDR1 SGHNT and CDR2 YYREEE (reference sequence). Complete variable domain (other parts from reference TRBV5-4 and TRBJ2-4): ETGVTQSPTHLIKTRGQQVTLRCSSQSGHNTVSWYQQALGQGPQFIFQYYREEENGRGNFPPRFSGLQFPNYSSELNVNALELDDSALYLCASSLMPNPKNSQYFGAGTRLSVL.

The chain joins TRBV29-1 to TRBJ2-3; tentative D call: TRBD2 (5 bases). Per germline, CDR1 SQVTM and CDR2 ANQGSEA. The CDR3 is 13 residues long. V lost 7 bases, J lost 2 bases, and 13 bases lay in between. The CDR3 here is CSASGRDTDTQYF. The CDR3 DNA is TGCAGCGCTTCGGGGAGAGACACAGATACGCAGTATTTT.

In nucleotides, the CDR3 is TGTGCCAGCGGAACGATACAGGGGACCCAAGAGACCCAGTACTTC. This sequence encodes CASGTIQGTQETQYF. This sequence joins TRBV27 and TRBJ2-5; 7 positions agree with TRBD1. The J segment lost 1 base and the V segment lost 8 bases, leaving 10 bases of the junction unmatched. Germline V gene sequence: CDR1 MNHEY, CDR2 SMNVEV (reference sequence). The CDR3 extends over 15 amino acids.

This rearrangement joins TRBV5-1 to TRBJ2-3, with TRBD2 matching over 9 bases. The CDR3 extends over 16 amino acids. Losses at the gene ends were 9 bases for V and 2 bases for J; bases not matched to a gene: 13. CDR1 is SGHRS, CDR2 YFSETQ, per germline. The CDR3 is CATRDSGGFPTDTQYF. DNA of the CDR3: TGCGCCACCCGGGATAGCGGGGGTTTTCCCACAGATACGCAGTATTTT.

J is TRBJ2-7 and V is TRBV7-2; the D gene is possibly TRBD2 (6 bases). The ends were cut back, 1 base at V and 4 bases at J, with 17 bases in the middle. Germline V CDR1 and CDR2: SGHTA, FQGNSA. CDR3 size: 16 residues. The DNA of the CDR3 is TGTGCCAGCAGCTTAGGACTGACTAGTATAACATACGAGCAGTACTTC. It translates to CASSLGLTSITYEQYF.

The V and J genes are TRBV7-6 and TRBJ2-1; 12 nucleotides align to TRBD2. The germline CDR1 and CDR2 sequences are SGHVS and FNYEAQ. The CDR3 is 18 amino acids. J lost 2 bases, V lost 3 bases, and 8 bases had no gene match. CDR3 in amino acids: CASSFTRLAGAPYNEQFF. The CDR3 region has the DNA TGTGCCAGCAGCTTCACCCGACTAGCGGGAGCCCCCTACAATGAGCAGTTCTTC. The whole variable domain, filled in from reference TRBV7-6 and TRBJ2-1, reads GAGVSQSPRYKVTKRGQDVALRCDPISGHVSLYWYRQALGQGPEFLTYFNYEAQQDKSGLPNDRFSAERPEGSISTLTIQRTEQRDSAMYRCASSFTRLAGAPYNEQFFGPGTRLTVL.

The chain is built from TRBV28 and TRBJ1-2; D possibly corresponds to TRBD1 (6 bases). The CDR3 totals 11 residues. Germline V lookup: CDR1 MDHEN, CDR2 SYDVKM. Trimming pared 11 bases from V and 7 bases from J, leaving 14 bases between. The CDR3 loop is CAGRGGFGYTF. The CDR3 bases are TGTGCCGGGAGGGGGGGATTTGGCTACACCTTC.

The chain uses TRBV2 and TRBJ1-1; D is uncertain. Per germline, CDR1 SNHLY and CDR2 FYNNEI. V was trimmed by 11 bases and J by 8 bases, leaving 18 bases between them. This CDR3 is built from 12 residues. CDR3 nucleotide sequence: TGTGCCTCGAGACACCCCCGGTTGGAAGCTTTCTTT. Residues: CASRHPRLEAFF.

The genes are TRBV5-1 and TRBJ2-1, with D possibly being TRBD2 (7 bases). V dropped 0 bases and J dropped 7 bases, with 17 bases sitting between them. Germline lookup yields CDR1 SGHRS and CDR2 YFSETQ. The CDR3 consists of 16 residues. The DNA for the CDR3 is TGCGCCAGCAGCTTGGGGGCCACGGGGGGCTTAAATGAGCAGTTCTTC. As protein: CASSLGATGGLNEQFF.

The genes are TRBV5-1 and TRBJ1-1; the D is unclear. This CDR3 is built from 14 residues. The germline V gene encodes CDR1 SGHRS and CDR2 YFSETQ. Trimming left V 5 bases short and J 4 bases short, with 15 bases between. This chain's CDR3 is CASRADPRGTEAFF. CDR3 in DNA: TGCGCCAGCAGGGCTGACCCGAGAGGCACTGAAGCTTTCTTT.

The CDR3 loop is CAISVLPGDTEAFF. The CDR3, as DNA: TGTGCCATCAGTGTACTTCCAGGGGACACTGAAGCTTTCTTT. The rearrangement links TRBV10-3 to TRBJ1-1, with a weak D call TRBD1 (6 bases). V lost 4 bases and J lost 3, with 12 bases in between. The length of the CDR3 is 14 residues. From germline, CDR1 is ENHRY and CDR2 SYGVKD.

The chain links TRBV13 to TRBJ2-5, with D perhaps TRBD2 (5 bases). V was pared by 5 bases and J by 5 bases, with 18 bases between. CDR1 is PRHDT and CDR2 is FYEKMQ in the germline V gene (reference sequence). This CDR3 region has 15 residues. The CDR3 nucleotides read TGTGCCAGCAGCCGCCCGGACTCACTAAACGAGACCCAGTACTTC. Its protein product is CASSRPDSLNETQYF.

In this sample, this clone turned up a few times. The J gene is TRBJ1-4, the V gene TRBV5-4, with D maybe TRBD1 (6 bases). V lost 4 bases and J lost 8, with 18 bases in between. The CDR3 is 15 residues long. CDR1 is SGHNT and CDR2 is YYREEE in the germline V gene (reference sequence). In DNA, the CDR3 is TGTGCCAGCAGCCACAACAGGGCGGTGAACGAAAAACTGTTTTTT. Its translation is CASSHNRAVNEKLFF. Drawing the rest from reference TRBV5-4 and TRBJ1-4, the complete variable domain is ETGVTQSPTHLIKTRGQQVTLRCSSQSGHNTVSWYQQALGQGPQFIFQYYREEENGRGNFPPRFSGLQFPNYSSELNVNALELDDSALYLCASSHNRAVNEKLFFGSGTQLSVL.

Regarding this clone: One end of the junction fails to match germline, which may point to a read error. V gene TRBV6-5 combines with J gene TRBJ2-4; weak D call: TRBD1 (6 bases). CDR1 and CDR2 from the germline V gene are MNHEY and SVGAGI. CDR3 length: 14 amino acids. CDR3 in DNA: TGTGCCAGCAGCCCGGACAGAGCCAAAAACAGTCAGTACTTC. Protein: CASSPDRAKNSQYF.

This chain connects TRBV7-9 to TRBJ1-5; D gene ambiguous. Germline V lookup: CDR1 SEHNR, CDR2 FQNEAQ (reference sequence). The CDR3 length is 16 residues. Trimming shortened V by 5 bases and J by 0 bases, and 14 bases separated the two germline ends. The CDR3 coding sequence is TGTGCCAGCAGCCTACGGGGTAGTTTTAGCAATCAGCCCCAGCATTTT. Translating it yields CASSLRGSFSNQPQHF.

The chain couples TRBV10-2 to TRBJ2-1, with TRBD2 matching over 12 bases. Trimming cost V 3 bases and J 7 bases; bases outside gene matches: 13. This CDR3 is built from 18 residues. CDR1 and CDR2 from the germline V gene are WSHSY and SAAADI. The CDR3 coding sequence is TGCGCCAGCAGTGAAACTAGCGGGAGGTATATGAGGGGGAATGAGCAGTTCTTC. This gives the protein CASSETSGRYMRGNEQFF.

The chain is built from TRBV4-2 and TRBJ2-1; 14 bases line up with TRBD2. This CDR3 comprises 16 residues. J lost 4 bases, V lost 1 base, and 0 bases had no gene match. Germline V gives CDR1 LGHNA, CDR2 YNFKEQ. The CDR3 spells CASSQGTSGGYNEQFF. CDR3 nucleotide sequence: TGTGCCAGCAGCCAAGGGACTAGCGGGGGGTACAATGAGCAGTTCTTC.

This clone was counted between two and nine times. Other DNA sequences in this sample translate to the same CDR3. This sequence joins TRBV18 and TRBJ1-4; 9 bases map to TRBD1. The germline V gene encodes CDR1 KGHSH and CDR2 LQKENI. Unmatched junction bases numbered 2, after V lost 3 bases and J lost 6 bases. This CDR3 has 14 residues. CDR3 nucleotide sequence: TGTGCCAGCTCACCGGGACAGGGTGATGAAAAACTGTTTTTT. It specifies CASSPGQGDEKLFF.

The V and J genes are TRBV7-6 and TRBJ2-7; 7 bases fit TRBD1. The germline CDR1 and CDR2 sequences are SGHVS and FNYEAQ. The CDR3 has 15 residues. J lost 2 bases, V lost 3 bases, and 7 bases had no gene match. The CDR3 reads CASSFYRDRAYEQYF. The CDR3, as DNA: TGTGCCAGCAGCTTTTACCGGGACAGAGCCTACGAGCAGTACTTC.

The rearrangement joins TRBV28 to TRBJ2-7; D not certain. The germline V gene encodes CDR1 MDHEN and CDR2 SYDVKM. Trimming removed 4 bases at V and 1 base at J, with 14 bases between. The CDR3 has 15 amino acids. CDR3 amino acids: CASSSRVGLSYEQYF. CDR3 DNA: TGTGCCAGCAGTTCCCGGGTGGGTCTATCCTACGAGCAGTACTTC. The full variable domain, in which reference TRBV28 and TRBJ2-7 provide the parts outside the CDR3, is DVKVTQSSRYLVKRTGEKVFLECVQDMDHENMFWYRQDPGLGLRLIYFSYDVKMKEKGDIPEGYSVSREKKERFSLILESASTNQTSMYLCASSSRVGLSYEQYFGPGTRLTVT.

V is TRBV7-9 and J is TRBJ2-7; perhaps TRBD2 as D (5 bases). This CDR3 contains 13 residues. The V and J ends lost 5 bases and 5 bases respectively, with 13 bases between them. The germline gives CDR1 SEHNR, CDR2 FQNEAQ (reference sequence). The CDR3 DNA reads as TGTGCCAGCAGCCTCTCGGGAAAGGACGAGCAGTACTTC. This gives the protein CASSLSGKDEQYF.

The chain is built from TRBV7-9 and TRBJ2-1; TRBD2 matches 15 bases. The ends lost 5 bases at V and 10 bases at J; junction bases unmatched: 3. Germline lookup yields CDR1 SEHNR and CDR2 FQNEAQ (reference sequence). The CDR3 totals 14 residues. The CDR3 reads CASSLGLAGGEQFF. The CDR3 DNA reads as TGTGCCAGCAGCCTAGGACTAGCGGGAGGGGAGCAGTTCTTC.

This chain uses TRBV9 with TRBJ2-1, with 7 bases fitting TRBD1. Germline V CDR1 and CDR2: SGDLS, YYNGEE. The junction had 5 bases not matched to a gene; V was cut back by 4 bases and J by 1 base. CDR3 length equals 15 residues. CDR3 sequence: CASSRTTGSYNEQFF. The CDR3 DNA follows: TGTGCCAGCAGCAGAACGACAGGGTCCTACAATGAGCAGTTCTTC.

V usage is TRBV5-8 and J usage is TRBJ1-1, with D perhaps matching TRBD1 (6 bases). V dropped 6 bases and J dropped 0 bases, with 9 bases sitting between them. This CDR3 spans 13 amino acids. The germline CDR1 and CDR2 sequences are SGHTS and YDEGEE. The CDR3 spells CASTTGMNTEAFF. CDR3 DNA sequence: TGTGCCAGCACGACAGGAATGAACACTGAAGCTTTCTTT.